One and the same sample provided the 28 T cell receptor beta chains below, sequenced in a study of control samples from healthy donors and cancer patients. Repertoires were generated with immunoSEQ multiplex PCR, while TCRdb's copy carries only in-frame clones and drops some. The repertoire consists of about 83,000 clones, with 91% occurring once and the leading ten covering under 20%. Sequencing was done on a sample of blood. These receptors all come from a man aged 50-60 years in good health.

The rearrangement joins TRBV9 to TRBJ2-2; 7 bases match TRBD1. The CDR3 totals 13 residues. Germline CDR1 reads SGDLS; CDR2 reads YYNGEE. V lost 3 bases and J lost 6; bases outside the gene matches: 2. CDR3 coding DNA: TGTGCCAGCAGCGGGCAGGGGGCCGGGGAGCTGTTTTTT. Protein sequence: CASSGQGAGELFF.

Only a few counts were recorded for this clone. The rearrangement links TRBV5-4 to TRBJ1-3, with a weak D call TRBD1 (5 bases). V was pared by 1 base and J by 4 bases, with 12 bases between. This CDR3 is 15 amino acids long. The germline CDR1 and CDR2 sequences are SGHNT and YYREEE (reference sequence). CDR3 protein: CASSLSGRMGNTIYF. The CDR3 DNA sequence: TGTGCCAGCAGCTTGTCGGGACGCATGGGAAACACCATATATTTT.

This clone has a single count. This specimen includes other DNA sequences encoding the same CDR3. The rearrangement uses TRBV14 and TRBJ1-2; D gene ambiguous. The V and J ends lost 0 bases and 5 bases respectively, with 7 bases between them. Looked up from germline, CDR1 is SGHDN and CDR2 is FVKESK. The CDR3 is made up of 13 amino acids. The CDR3 is CASSQDLEYGYTF. The DNA of the CDR3 is TGTGCCAGCAGCCAAGATCTAGAGTATGGCTACACCTTC.

This chain uses TRBV6-1 with TRBJ2-7; D remains unclear. CDR3 length: 11 amino acids. Germline V gives CDR1 MNHNS, CDR2 SASEGT. Trimming shortened V by 0 bases and J by 3 bases, and 0 bases separated the two germline ends. The CDR3 is CASSEAYEQYF. The CDR3, as DNA: TGTGCCAGCAGTGAAGCCTACGAGCAGTACTTC.

The chain links TRBV7-9 to TRBJ1-4, with D possibly matching TRBD1 (6 bases). Germline-derived CDR1 and CDR2 are SEHNR and FQNEAQ (reference sequence). CDR3 length: 15 residues. Trimming stripped 1 base from V and 8 bases from J, with 14 bases between. The CDR3: CASSLVGGADEKLFF. The CDR3 coding sequence is TGTGCCAGCAGCTTAGTTGGGGGGGCGGACGAAAAACTGTTTTTT.

This clone was detected only once. The gene calls are TRBV11-2 and TRBJ1-3, with no clear D. CDR3 size: 11 residues. CDR1 and CDR2 (germline): SGHAT, FQNNGV. The V end was cut by 5 bases, the J end by 4 bases, with 3 bases between. The CDR3, as DNA: TGTGCCAGCAGCGGAGGAAACACCATATATTTT. As protein: CASSGGNTIYF.

The chain carries TRBV3-1 (or the pseudogene TRBV3-2) and TRBJ2-1; TRBD1 is a possible D gene (5 bases). Trimming took 4 bases from V and 9 from J, leaving 10 bases between them. CDR1 and CDR2 from the germline V gene are LGHDT and YNNKEL (reference sequence). This CDR3 has 12 amino acids. The CDR3 DNA reads TGTGCCAGCAGCCTGAATAGGGGTGAGCAGTTCTTC. It yields the protein CASSLNRGEQFF.

The rearrangement uses TRBV4-1 and TRBJ1-1; D is unclear. CDR3 size: 14 residues. V lost 4 bases and J lost 1, with 10 bases in between. Germline-derived CDR1 and CDR2 are MGHRA and YSYEKL. The CDR3 bases are TGCGCCAGCAGCCCCCAATATGCGAACACTGAAGCTTTCTTT. It encodes CASSPQYANTEAFF.

CDR3 DNA: TGTGCCAGCAGTTCCCCAGGACAGGGACGCTACGAGCAGTACTTC. Translated, it gives CASSSPGQGRYEQYF. J is TRBJ2-7 and V is TRBV6-5; TRBD1 matches 8 bases. V lost 4 bases to trimming and J lost 3 bases; unmatched junction nucleotides: 8. The CDR3 has 15 amino acids. Germline V gives CDR1 MNHEY, CDR2 SVGAGI.

The rearrangement uses TRBV30 and TRBJ1-4; D perhaps matches TRBD1 (5 bases). The germline gives CDR1 GTSNPN, CDR2 SVGIG (reference sequence). The CDR3 consists of 16 residues. V was cut by 0 bases and J by 8 bases, with 19 bases left in between. In DNA, the CDR3 is TGTGCCTGGAGTGTAGGGGACCCTTCTAAGGGAGAAAAACTGTTTTTT. It is translated as CAWSVGDPSKGEKLFF.

A single count supports this clone. V usage is TRBV5-6 and J usage is TRBJ2-1; D unresolved. The germline CDR1 and CDR2 sequences are SGHDT and YYEEEE. Trimming cost V 1 base and J 4 bases, with 12 bases left between them. CDR3 length: 15 amino acids. The CDR3: CASSLIHGEYNEQFF. In nucleotides, the CDR3 is TGTGCCAGCAGCTTGATACATGGGGAATACAATGAGCAGTTCTTC.

The chain recombines TRBV5-1 with TRBJ2-1, with D possibly called TRBD1 or TRBD2 (6 bases each). This CDR3 has 16 amino acids. Trimming stripped 5 bases from V and 4 bases from J, with 19 bases between. Germline CDR1 SGHRS, CDR2 YFSETQ. The CDR3 sequence is CASSSGGPGAYNEQFF. CDR3 coding DNA: TGCGCCAGCAGTTCCGGGGGCCCCGGTGCTTACAATGAGCAGTTCTTC.

The chain links TRBV19 to TRBJ2-3, with D perhaps being TRBD1 or TRBD2 (6 bases each). The germline gives CDR1 LNHDA, CDR2 SQIVND (reference sequence). The CDR3 totals 12 residues. V lost 5 bases to trimming and J lost 8 bases, with 11 bases between them. CDR3: CASSPGGRTQYF. CDR3 sequence (DNA): TGTGCCAGTAGTCCTGGGGGGCGTACGCAGTATTTT.

The sample holds one count of this clone. This rearrangement joins TRBV7-9 to TRBJ1-1, with D perhaps TRBD1 (6 bases). This CDR3 spans 17 amino acids. Trimming removed 1 base from V and 6 bases from J, with 21 bases in between. Germline CDR1 is SEHNR and CDR2 is FQNEAQ (reference sequence). The CDR3 sequence is CASSLVLGQGGLAEAFF. Here the CDR3 DNA reads TGTGCCAGCAGCTTAGTCCTGGGACAAGGGGGGCTGGCTGAAGCTTTCTTT. The whole variable domain, remainder taken from reference TRBV7-9 and TRBJ1-1, is DTGVSQNPRHKITKRGQNVTFRCDPISEHNRLYWYRQTLGQGPEFLTYFQNEAQLEKSRLLSDRFSAERPKGSFSTLEIQRTEQGDSAMYLCASSLVLGQGGLAEAFFGQGTRLTVV.

This chain uses TRBV27 with TRBJ1-1, with D perhaps TRBD1 (6 bases). Germline V gene lookup returns CDR1 MNHEY and CDR2 SMNVEV (reference sequence). Trimming took off 4 bases at V and 0 bases at J, with 15 bases between the two ends. The CDR3 spans 16 residues. CDR3 in amino acids: CASSSALQGMNTEAFF. DNA for the CDR3: TGTGCCAGCAGTTCCGCCCTACAGGGAATGAACACTGAAGCTTTCTTT.

This clone has just one count. J is TRBJ1-2 and V is TRBV5-5; D might be TRBD1 (5 bases). CDR3 length equals 15 residues. Trimming stripped 5 bases from V and 8 bases from J, with 22 bases between. In germline, CDR1 is SGHKS, CDR2 YYEKEE (reference sequence). CDR3 region: CASSHLLGQGKGYTF. The CDR3 DNA follows: TGTGCCAGCAGTCATTTGCTTGGGCAGGGTAAGGGCTACACCTTC.

CDR3 in DNA: TGTGCCAGCAGCGGAGGAGGGCAGGGTATCACAAGCGGCTATGGCTACACCTTC. This codes for CASSGGGQGITSGYGYTF. The chain combines TRBV9 with TRBJ1-2, with D perhaps TRBD1 (5 bases). The CDR3 is 18 residues long. V was shortened by 3 bases and J by 4 bases, with 25 bases between the two germline ends. Germline CDR1 and CDR2: SGDLS and YYNGEE.

The chain carries TRBV3-1 (or the pseudogene TRBV3-2) and TRBJ2-3, with D possibly being TRBD1 (6 bases). Germline V gene data show CDR1 as LGHDT and CDR2 as YNNKEL (reference sequence). The CDR3 is made up of 15 amino acids. Trimming removed 4 bases at V and 0 bases at J, with 11 bases between. CDR3 sequence (DNA): TGTGCCAGCAGCCTTGGACAGTGGAGCACAGATACGCAGTATTTT. Amino acids: CASSLGQWSTDTQYF.

This sequence joins TRBV7-2 and TRBJ1-2; D unresolved. V was shortened by 2 bases and J by 0 bases, with 13 bases between the two germline ends. The CDR3 has 16 residues. CDR1 is SGHTA and CDR2 is FQGNSA in the germline V gene. The DNA for the CDR3 is TGTGCCAGCAGCTTACAAGGGAAGCCCCCTAACTATGGCTACACCTTC. Translating gives CASSLQGKPPNYGYTF.

The rearrangement joins TRBV11-2 to TRBJ2-7; 10 positions match TRBD1. The CDR3 has 15 amino acids. V was clipped by 4 bases and J by 6 bases; unmatched bases: 9. In germline, CDR1 is SGHAT, CDR2 FQNNGV. The chain's CDR3 is CASSYPGQGKGEQYF. DNA of the CDR3: TGTGCCAGCAGCTACCCGGGACAGGGGAAGGGCGAGCAGTACTTC.

The chain uses TRBV6-5 and TRBJ1-2, with D tentatively TRBD1 (6 bases). CDR1 and CDR2 from the germline V gene are MNHEY and SVGAGI. The CDR3 spans 15 residues. The ends were cut back, 2 bases at V and 4 bases at J, with 14 bases in the middle. CDR3 DNA: TGTGCCAGCAGTTACACTATGACAGGAGCCTATGGCTACACCTTC. The encoded protein is CASSYTMTGAYGYTF.

The rearrangement joins TRBV9 to TRBJ2-1, with D hard to call. Trimming stripped 3 bases from V and 5 bases from J, with 3 bases between. Germline CDR1 and CDR2: SGDLS and YYNGEE. The CDR3 sequence is 11 residues long. This CDR3 reads CASSGNNEQFF. The CDR3 nucleotides read TGTGCCAGCAGCGGAAACAATGAGCAGTTCTTC.

The J gene is TRBJ1-2, the V gene TRBV6-5; D not resolved. This CDR3 comprises 12 residues. The germline V gene has CDR1 MNHEY and CDR2 SVGAGI. V was shortened by 7 bases and J by 2 bases, with 8 bases between the two germline ends. DNA for the CDR3: TGTGCCAGCAAGGACGGCAACTATGGCTACACCTTC. Translated, it gives CASKDGNYGYTF.

This clone was seen only once. This chain connects TRBV12-5 to TRBJ2-1; D ambiguous. The V and J ends lost 3 bases and 12 bases respectively, with 9 bases between them. Germline assignment: CDR1 LGHNT and CDR2 FRNRAP. There are 11 residues in the CDR3. The CDR3 DNA follows: TGTGCTAGTGGTTTAGACGACGGGCAGTTCTTC. This encodes CASGLDDGQFF. Filled out from reference TRBV12-5 and TRBJ2-1, the complete variable domain reads DARVTQTPRHKVTEMGQEVTMRCQPILGHNTVFWYRQTMMQGLELLAYFRNRAPLDDSGMPKDRFSAEMPDATLATLKIQPSEPRDSAVYFCASGLDDGQFFGPGTRLTVL.

The chain uses TRBV4-1 and TRBJ2-5; the D gene could be TRBD1 or TRBD2 (5 bases each). Trimming cost V 1 base and J 2 bases, with 11 bases left between them. CDR1 is MGHRA and CDR2 is YSYEKL in the germline V gene. The CDR3 sequence is 15 residues long. DNA for the CDR3: TGCGCCAGCAGCCAAGTTCCGGGGCCTCAAGAGACCCAGTACTTC. It specifies CASSQVPGPQETQYF.

The V call is TRBV3-1 (or the pseudogene TRBV3-2), the J call TRBJ2-5; no reliable D call. V was shortened by 0 bases and J by 7 bases, with 0 bases between the two germline ends. Germline CDR1 is LGHDT and CDR2 is YNNKEL (reference sequence). CDR3 length equals 10 residues. The CDR3, as DNA: TGTGCCAGCAGCCAAGAGACCCAGTACTTC. Residues: CASSQETQYF.

The genes are TRBV10-3 and TRBJ1-6; D is perhaps TRBD1 (5 bases). V dropped 9 bases and J dropped 11 bases, with 20 bases sitting between them. CDR3 length: 14 amino acids. Germline V gene lookup returns CDR1 ENHRY and CDR2 SYGVKD. Here the CDR3 DNA reads TGTGCCATTGGGGGGGGAGGGCCCTCGGCACCCCTCCACTTT. Residues: CAIGGGGPSAPLHF.

This chain uses TRBV25-1 with TRBJ2-5; 8 bases map to TRBD1. With V trimmed by 1 base and J by 6 bases, 10 bases remained unmatched. Germline lookup yields CDR1 MGHDK and CDR2 SYGVNS. The CDR3 totals 16 residues. The CDR3 nucleotides are TGTGCCAGCAGTGAATTTTCGGGACAGGTGGATCAGACCCAGTACTTC. Protein product: CASSEFSGQVDQTQYF.